This T cell receptor (beta chain) was profiled in a study of OX40 agonist ivuxolimab in advanced cancers. Method: immunoSEQ multiplex PCR; TCRdb's copy keeps in-frame clones and lacks some. Among 70,000 to 90,000 clones listed, about 88% were seen once. J gave up 7 bases and V 4 bases, and 1 base lay outside the gene matches. The germline CDR1 and CDR2 sequences are SQVTM and ANQGSEA. CDR3 length equals 13 residues. The sequences come from CD4+ or CD8+ T cells sorted from blood, collected in a trial of the OX40 agonist ivuxolimab. The receptor was isolated from an adult with an advanced solid tumor such as melanoma, head and neck, liver or kidney cancer. The chain uses TRBV29-1 and TRBJ2-2, with 12 positions matching TRBD2. Here the CDR3 DNA reads TGCAGCGTTGGGACTAGCGGGATCGGGGAGCTGTTTTTT. Amino acid sequence: CSVGTSGIGELFF.